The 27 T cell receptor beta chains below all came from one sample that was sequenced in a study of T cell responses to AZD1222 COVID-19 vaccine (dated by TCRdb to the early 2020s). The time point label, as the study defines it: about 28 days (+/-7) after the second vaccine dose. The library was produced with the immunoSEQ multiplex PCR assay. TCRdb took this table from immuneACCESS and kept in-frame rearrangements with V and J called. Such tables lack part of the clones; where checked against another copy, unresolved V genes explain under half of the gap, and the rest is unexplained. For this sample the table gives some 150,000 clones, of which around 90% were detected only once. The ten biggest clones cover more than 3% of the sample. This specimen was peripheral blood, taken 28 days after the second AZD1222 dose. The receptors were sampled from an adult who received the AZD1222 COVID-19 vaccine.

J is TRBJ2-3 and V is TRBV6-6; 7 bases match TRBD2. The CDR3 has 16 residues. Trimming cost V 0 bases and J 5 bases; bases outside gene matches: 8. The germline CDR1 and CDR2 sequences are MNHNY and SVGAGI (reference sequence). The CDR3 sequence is CASSYSRGRVGDTQYF. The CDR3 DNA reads TGTGCCAGCAGTTACTCCCGAGGGAGGGTGGGAGATACGCAGTATTTT.

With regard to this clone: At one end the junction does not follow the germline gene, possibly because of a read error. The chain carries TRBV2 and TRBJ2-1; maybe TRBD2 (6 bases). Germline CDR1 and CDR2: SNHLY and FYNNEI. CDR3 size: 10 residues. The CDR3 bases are TGTGCCAGCAGTGGGAGGGCCTTGGTCTTC. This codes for CASSGRALVF.

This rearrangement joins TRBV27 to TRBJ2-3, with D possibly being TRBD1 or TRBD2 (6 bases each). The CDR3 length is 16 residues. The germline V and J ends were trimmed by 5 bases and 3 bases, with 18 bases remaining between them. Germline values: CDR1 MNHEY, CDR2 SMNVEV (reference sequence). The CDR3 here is CASSPSGRGGTDTQYF. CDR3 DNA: TGTGCCAGCAGTCCCTCAGGGAGAGGGGGGACAGATACGCAGTATTTT.

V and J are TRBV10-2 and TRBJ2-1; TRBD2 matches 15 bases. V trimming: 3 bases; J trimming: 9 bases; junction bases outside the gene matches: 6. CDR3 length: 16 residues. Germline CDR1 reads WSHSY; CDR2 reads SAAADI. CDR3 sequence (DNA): TGCGCCAGCAGTGACCGGGGACTAGCGGGAGGTAGTGAGCAGTTCTTC. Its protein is CASSDRGLAGGSEQFF.

As DNA, the CDR3 is TGCGCCAGCAGCCTCGGGACTTTACAGTACTTC. Translated: CASSLGTLQYF. This sequence joins TRBV4-1 and TRBJ2-7; possibly TRBD2 for D (6 bases). Germline V gene data show CDR1 as MGHRA and CDR2 as YSYEKL. Trimming pared 4 bases from V and 10 bases from J, leaving 11 bases between. The CDR3 sequence is 11 residues long.

The CDR3 DNA reads TGTGCCAGCAGTCCTATACAGGGGTCAGCTGGCTACACCTTC. This encodes CASSPIQGSAGYTF. The chain links TRBV27 to TRBJ1-2; TRBD1 agrees at 7 bases. J lost 7 bases, V lost 5 bases, and 10 bases had no gene match. CDR1 is MNHEY and CDR2 is SMNVEV in the germline V gene (reference sequence). The CDR3 spans 14 residues.

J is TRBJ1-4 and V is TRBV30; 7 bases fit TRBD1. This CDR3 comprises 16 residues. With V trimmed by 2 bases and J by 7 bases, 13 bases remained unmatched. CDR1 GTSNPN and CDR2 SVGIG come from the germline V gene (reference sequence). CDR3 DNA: TGTGCCTGGAGTACTCATGCGAGGGGGCACGGTGAAAAACTGTTTTTT. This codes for CAWSTHARGHGEKLFF.

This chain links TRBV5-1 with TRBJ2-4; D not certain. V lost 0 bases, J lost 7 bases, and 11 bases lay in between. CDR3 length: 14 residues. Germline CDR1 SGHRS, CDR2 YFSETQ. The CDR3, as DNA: TGCGCCAGCAGCTTGGCTGCAGGCTCGAACATTCAGTACTTC. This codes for CASSLAAGSNIQYF.

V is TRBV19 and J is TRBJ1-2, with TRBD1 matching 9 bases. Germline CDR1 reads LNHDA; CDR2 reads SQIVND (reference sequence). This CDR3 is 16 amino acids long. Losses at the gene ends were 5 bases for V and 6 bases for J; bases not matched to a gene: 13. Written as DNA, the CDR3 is TGTGCCAGTAGTTCGACTCCGGGACAGGGATTCGATGGCTACACCTTC. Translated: CASSSTPGQGFDGYTF.

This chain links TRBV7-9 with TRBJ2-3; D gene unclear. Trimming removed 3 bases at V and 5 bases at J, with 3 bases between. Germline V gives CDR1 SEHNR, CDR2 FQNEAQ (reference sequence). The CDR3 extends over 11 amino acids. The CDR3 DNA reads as TGTGCCAGCAGCTTCATAGATACGCAGTATTTT. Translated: CASSFIDTQYF.

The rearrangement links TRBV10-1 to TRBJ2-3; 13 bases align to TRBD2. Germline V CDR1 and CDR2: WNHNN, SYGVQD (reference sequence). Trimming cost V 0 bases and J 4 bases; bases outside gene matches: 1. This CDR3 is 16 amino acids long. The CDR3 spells CASSESGTSGADTQYF. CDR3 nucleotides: TGCGCCAGCAGTGAGTCGGGGACTAGCGGGGCAGATACGCAGTATTTT.

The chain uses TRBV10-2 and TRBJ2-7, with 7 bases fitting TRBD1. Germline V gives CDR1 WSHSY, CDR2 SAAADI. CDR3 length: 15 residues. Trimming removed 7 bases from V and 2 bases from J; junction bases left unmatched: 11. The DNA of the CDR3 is TGCGCCAGCACCCCAGGGCAGGGGGTTACCTACGAGCAGTACTTC. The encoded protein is CASTPGQGVTYEQYF.

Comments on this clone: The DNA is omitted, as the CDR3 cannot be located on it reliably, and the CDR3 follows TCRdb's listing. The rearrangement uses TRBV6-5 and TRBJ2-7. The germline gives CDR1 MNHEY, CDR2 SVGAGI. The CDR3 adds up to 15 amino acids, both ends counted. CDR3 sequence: CASSTSQGVPYEQYF.

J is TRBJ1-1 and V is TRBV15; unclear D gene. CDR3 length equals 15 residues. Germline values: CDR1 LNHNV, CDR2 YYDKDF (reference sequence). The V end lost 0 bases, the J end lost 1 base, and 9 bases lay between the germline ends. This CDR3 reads CATSRDGGGNTEAFF. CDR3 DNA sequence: TGTGCCACCAGCAGAGATGGAGGAGGGAACACTGAAGCTTTCTTT.

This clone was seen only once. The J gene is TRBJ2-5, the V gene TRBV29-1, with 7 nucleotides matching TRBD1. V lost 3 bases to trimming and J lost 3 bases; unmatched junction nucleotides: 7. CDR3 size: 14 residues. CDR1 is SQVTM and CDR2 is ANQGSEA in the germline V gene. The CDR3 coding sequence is TGCAGCGTTGATGTGGGACAGCTAAAAGAGACCCAGTACTTC. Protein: CSVDVGQLKETQYF.

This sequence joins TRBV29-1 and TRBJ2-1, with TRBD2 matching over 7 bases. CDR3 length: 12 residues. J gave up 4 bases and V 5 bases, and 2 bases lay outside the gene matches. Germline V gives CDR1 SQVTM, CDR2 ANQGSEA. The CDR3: CSVSGTYNEQFF. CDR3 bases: TGCAGCGTTAGCGGGACGTACAATGAGCAGTTCTTC.

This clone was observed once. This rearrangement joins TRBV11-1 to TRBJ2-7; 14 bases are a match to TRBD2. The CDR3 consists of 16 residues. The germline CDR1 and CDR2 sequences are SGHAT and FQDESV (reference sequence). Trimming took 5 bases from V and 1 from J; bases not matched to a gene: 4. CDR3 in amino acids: CASSKGLAGASYEQYF. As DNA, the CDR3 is TGTGCCAGCAGCAAGGGACTAGCGGGAGCATCCTACGAGCAGTACTTC.

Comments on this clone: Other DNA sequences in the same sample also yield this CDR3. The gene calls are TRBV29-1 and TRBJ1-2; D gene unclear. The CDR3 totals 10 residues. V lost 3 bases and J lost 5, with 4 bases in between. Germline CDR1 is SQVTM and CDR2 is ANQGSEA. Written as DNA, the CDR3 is TGCAGCGTTGATGGGTATGGCTACACCTTC. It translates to CSVDGYGYTF.

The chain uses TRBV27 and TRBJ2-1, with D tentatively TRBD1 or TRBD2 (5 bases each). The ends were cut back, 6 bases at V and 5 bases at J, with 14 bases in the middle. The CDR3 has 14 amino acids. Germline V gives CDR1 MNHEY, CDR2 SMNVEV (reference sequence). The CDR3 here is CASRSGPRDNEQFF. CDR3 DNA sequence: TGTGCCAGCAGGTCGGGGCCTAGGGACAATGAGCAGTTCTTC.

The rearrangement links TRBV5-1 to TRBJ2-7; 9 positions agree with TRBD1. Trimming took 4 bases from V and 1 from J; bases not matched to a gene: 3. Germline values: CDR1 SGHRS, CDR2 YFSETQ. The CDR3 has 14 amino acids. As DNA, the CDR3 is TGCGCCAGCAGCCAAGACAGGGGGTCCTACGAGCAGTACTTC. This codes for CASSQDRGSYEQYF.

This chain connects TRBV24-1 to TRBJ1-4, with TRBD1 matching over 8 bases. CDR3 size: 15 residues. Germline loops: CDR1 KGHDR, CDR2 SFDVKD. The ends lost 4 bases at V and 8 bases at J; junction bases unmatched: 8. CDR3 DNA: TGTGCCACCAGTGACCCTGGACAGGGAGGGGAAAAACTGTTTTTT. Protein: CATSDPGQGGEKLFF.

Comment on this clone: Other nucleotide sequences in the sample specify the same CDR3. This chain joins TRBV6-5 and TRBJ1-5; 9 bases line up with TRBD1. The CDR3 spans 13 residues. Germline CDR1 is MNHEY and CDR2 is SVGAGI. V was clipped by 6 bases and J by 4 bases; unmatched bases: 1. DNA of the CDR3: TGTGCCAGCAGAGGACAGGGGAATCAGCCCCAGCATTTT. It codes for CASRGQGNQPQHF.

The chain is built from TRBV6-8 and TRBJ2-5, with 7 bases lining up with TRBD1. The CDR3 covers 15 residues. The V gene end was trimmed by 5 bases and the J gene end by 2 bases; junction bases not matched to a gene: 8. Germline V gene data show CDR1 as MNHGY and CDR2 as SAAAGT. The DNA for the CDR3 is TGTGCCAGCAGTCAAGTGGGACAGCCACAAGAGACCCAGTACTTC. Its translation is CASSQVGQPQETQYF.

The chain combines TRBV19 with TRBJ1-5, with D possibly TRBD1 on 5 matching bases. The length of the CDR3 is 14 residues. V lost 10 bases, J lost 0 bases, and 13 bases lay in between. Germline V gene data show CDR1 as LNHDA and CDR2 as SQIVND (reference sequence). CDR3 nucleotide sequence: TGTGCCACCACCCAGGGTAATAGCAATCAGCCCCAGCATTTT. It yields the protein CATTQGNSNQPQHF.

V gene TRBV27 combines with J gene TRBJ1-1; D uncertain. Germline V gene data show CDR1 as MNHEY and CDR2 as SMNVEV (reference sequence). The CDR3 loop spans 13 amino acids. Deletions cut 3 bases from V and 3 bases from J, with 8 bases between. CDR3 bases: TGTGCCAGCAGTTTTAGGGAGCACACTGAAGCTTTCTTT. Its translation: CASSFREHTEAFF.

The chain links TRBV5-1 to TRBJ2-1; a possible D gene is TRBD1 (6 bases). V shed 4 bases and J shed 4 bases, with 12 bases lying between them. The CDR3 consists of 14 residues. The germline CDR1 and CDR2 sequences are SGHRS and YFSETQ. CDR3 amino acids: CASSPTGSYNEQFF. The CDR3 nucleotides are TGCGCCAGCAGCCCCACAGGGTCGTACAATGAGCAGTTCTTC.

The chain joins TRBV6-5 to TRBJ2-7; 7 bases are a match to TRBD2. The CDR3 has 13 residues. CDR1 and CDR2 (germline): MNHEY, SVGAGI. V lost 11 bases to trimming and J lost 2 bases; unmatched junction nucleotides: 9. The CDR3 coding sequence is TGTGCCCTTGGTGGGGGAGGGCCCTACGAGCAGTACTTC. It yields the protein CALGGGGPYEQYF.